This T cell receptor beta chain derives from a study of blood T cell repertoires in COVID-19. In the original processing: Amplified reference gene primers provided the basis for estimating nucleated cell counts. Produced via immunoSEQ multiplex PCR; TCRdb's table is partial and in-frame only. Clone size and the V and J calls come from that table; the DNA yielded D and trimming. The sample has fewer than 350,000 clones; around 90% are singletons. Participants had their cohort set by participant-reported clinical history. Germline loops: CDR1 SGHRS, CDR2 YFSETQ. The CDR3 loop spans 11 amino acids. The V end lost 4 bases, the J end lost 6 bases, and 8 bases lay between the germline ends.

Sequencing was performed on PBMCs or T cells enriched from blood (not recorded which). This clonotype originated in a woman aged 18-29 years with acute COVID-19. The chain has TRBV5-1 and TRBJ2-7; D might be TRBD2 (6 bases). CDR3 bases: TGCGCCAGCAGCAGGGACTCCGAGCAGTACTTC. Protein sequence: CASSRDSEQYF.